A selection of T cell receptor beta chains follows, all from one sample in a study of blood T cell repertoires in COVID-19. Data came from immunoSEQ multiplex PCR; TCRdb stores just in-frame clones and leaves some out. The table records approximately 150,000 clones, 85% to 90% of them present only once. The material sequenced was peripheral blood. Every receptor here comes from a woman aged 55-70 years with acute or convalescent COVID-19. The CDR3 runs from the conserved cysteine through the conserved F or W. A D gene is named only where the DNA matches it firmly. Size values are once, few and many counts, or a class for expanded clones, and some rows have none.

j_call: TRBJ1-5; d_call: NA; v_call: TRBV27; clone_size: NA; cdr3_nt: TGTGCCAGCAGTTTATGGGCAGGGGGCAATCAGCCCCAGCATTTT; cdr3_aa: CASSLWAGGNQPQHF
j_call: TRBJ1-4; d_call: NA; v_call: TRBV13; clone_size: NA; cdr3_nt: TGTGCCAGCAGCTTAGGAAGGGCAGGGCCTACTGAAAAACTGTTTTTT; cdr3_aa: CASSLGRAGPTEKLFF
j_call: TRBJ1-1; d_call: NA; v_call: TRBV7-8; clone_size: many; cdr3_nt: TGTGCCAGCAGTACAGGGTGGAACACTGAAGCTTTCTTT; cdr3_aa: CASSTGWNTEAFF
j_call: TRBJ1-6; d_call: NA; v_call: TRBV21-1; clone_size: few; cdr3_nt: TGTGCCAGCAGCAAGCGGCAGGGAAATTCACCCCTCCACTTT; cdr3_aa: CASSKRQGNSPLHF
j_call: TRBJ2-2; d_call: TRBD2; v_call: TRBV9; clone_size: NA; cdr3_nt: TGTGCCAGCAGCTCCCGGACTAGCGGGGTTGGCGGGGAGCTGTTTTTT; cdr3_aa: CASSSRTSGVGGELFF
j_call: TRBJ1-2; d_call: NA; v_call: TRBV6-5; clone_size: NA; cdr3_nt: TGTGCCAGCAGTTTCATTGACCGACTGAACTATGGCTACACCTTC; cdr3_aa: CASSFIDRLNYGYTF
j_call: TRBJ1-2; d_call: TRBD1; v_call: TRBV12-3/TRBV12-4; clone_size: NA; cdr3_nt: TGTGCCAGCGAAACCCAACAGGGGGATGGCTACACCTTC; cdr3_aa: CASETQQGDGYTF
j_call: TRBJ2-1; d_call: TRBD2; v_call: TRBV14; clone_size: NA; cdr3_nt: TGTGCCAGCAGCCCCACTAGCGGGGGGGCCGATGAGCAGTTCTTC; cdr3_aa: CASSPTSGGADEQFF
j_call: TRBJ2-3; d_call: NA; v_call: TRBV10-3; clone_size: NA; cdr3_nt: TGTGCCATCTCCCTCCCCCCAGGGGACGATACGCAGTATTTT; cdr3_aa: CAISLPPGDDTQYF
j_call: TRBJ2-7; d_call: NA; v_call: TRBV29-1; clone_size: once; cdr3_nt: TGCAGCGGAAGGACACCCTACGAGCAGTACTTC; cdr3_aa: CSGRTPYEQYF
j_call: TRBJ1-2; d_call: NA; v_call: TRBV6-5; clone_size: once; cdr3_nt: TGTGCCAGCAGAGCCGGGAGTTACTATGGCTACACCTTC; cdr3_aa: CASRAGSYYGYTF
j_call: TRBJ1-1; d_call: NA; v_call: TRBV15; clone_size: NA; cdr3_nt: TGTGCCACCAGCAGAGTTTCAGGGGTCCCCCCTTTGAACACTGAAGCTTTCTTT; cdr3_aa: CATSRVSGVPPLNTEAFF
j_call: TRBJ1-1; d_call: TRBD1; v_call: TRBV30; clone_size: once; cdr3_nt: TGTGCCTGGAACCGACAGGGGACAGGCACTGAAGCTTTCTTT; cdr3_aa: CAWNRQGTGTEAFF
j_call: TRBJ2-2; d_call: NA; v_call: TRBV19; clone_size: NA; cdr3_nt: TGTGCCACCTCCGAGCAGGGGGGAACCGGGGAGCTGTTTTTT; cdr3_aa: CATSEQGGTGELFF